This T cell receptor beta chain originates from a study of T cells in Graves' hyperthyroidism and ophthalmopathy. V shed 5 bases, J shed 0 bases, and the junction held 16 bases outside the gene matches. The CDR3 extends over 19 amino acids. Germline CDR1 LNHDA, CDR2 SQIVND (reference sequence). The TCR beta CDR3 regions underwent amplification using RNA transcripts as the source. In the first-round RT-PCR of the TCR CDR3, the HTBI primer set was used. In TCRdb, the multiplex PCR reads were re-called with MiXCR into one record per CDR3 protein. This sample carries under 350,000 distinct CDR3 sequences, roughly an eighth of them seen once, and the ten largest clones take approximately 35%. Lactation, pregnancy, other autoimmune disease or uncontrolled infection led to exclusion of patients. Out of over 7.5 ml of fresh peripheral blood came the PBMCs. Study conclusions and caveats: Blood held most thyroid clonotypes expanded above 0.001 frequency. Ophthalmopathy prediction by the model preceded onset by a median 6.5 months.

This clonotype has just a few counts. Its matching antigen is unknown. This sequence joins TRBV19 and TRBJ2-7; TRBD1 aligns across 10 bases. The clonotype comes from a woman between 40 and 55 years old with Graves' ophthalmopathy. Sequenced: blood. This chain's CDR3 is CASSFEGTGVTRLSYEQYF. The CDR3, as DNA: TGTGCCAGTAGTTTTGAGGGGACAGGGGTCACGCGACTCTCCTACGAGCAGTACTTC.